The clone carrying this T cell receptor (beta chain) was observed a few times. These data belong to a study of blood T cell repertoires in COVID-19. About the research overall: Spain, Italy and the United States supplied samples that represented acute and convalescent COVID-19. From T cells, B-cell-depleted T cells, or PBMCs came the material, which was cDNA or gDNA.

As handled by the study authors: How many nucleated cells were present was estimated from reference gene primer amplification. Clones were read by immunoSEQ multiplex PCR, and TCRdb kept only the in-frame ones, dropping some. That table supplies the V and J calls and clone size; D and trimming were determined from the DNA. Of roughly 95,000 clones in the sample, about 86% were seen once. The CDR3 consists of 16 residues. Germline CDR1 and CDR2: SGHDT and YYEEEE. Trimming removed 5 bases from V and 10 bases from J; junction bases left unmatched: 12. Sequencing was done on a sample of peripheral blood. This rearrangement joins TRBV5-6 to TRBJ2-1; 13 bases align to TRBD2. The receptor was isolated from a man between 60 and 70 years old with acute or convalescent COVID-19. The DNA of the CDR3 is TGTGCCAGCAGGCGCCAGGGGACTAGCGGGACCGGAGAGCAGTTCTTC. Its protein product is CASRRQGTSGTGEQFF.